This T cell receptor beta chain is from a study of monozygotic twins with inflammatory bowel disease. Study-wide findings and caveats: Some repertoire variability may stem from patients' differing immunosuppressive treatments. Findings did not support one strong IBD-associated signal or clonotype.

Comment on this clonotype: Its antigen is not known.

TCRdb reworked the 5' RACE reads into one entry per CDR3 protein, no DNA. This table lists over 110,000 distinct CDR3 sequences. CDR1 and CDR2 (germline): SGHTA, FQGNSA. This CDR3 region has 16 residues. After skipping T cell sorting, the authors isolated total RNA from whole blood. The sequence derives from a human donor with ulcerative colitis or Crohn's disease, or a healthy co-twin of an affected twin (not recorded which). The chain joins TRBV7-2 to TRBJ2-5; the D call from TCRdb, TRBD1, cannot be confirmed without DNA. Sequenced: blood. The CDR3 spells CASSFRDRGIQETQYF.